A single sample is the source of the 25 T cell receptor beta chains below, sequenced in a study of blood T cell repertoires in COVID-19. Profiling relied on immunoSEQ multiplex PCR, and the TCRdb table lists in-frame clones only, not all of them. This table holds about 190,000 clones, around 79% found once. The sequencing input was peripheral blood. The receptor set was obtained from a man aged 45-60 years who had recovered from COVID-19.

The CDR3 sequence is CASSFIRDKYTDTQYF. DNA of the CDR3: TGTGCCAGCAGCTTCATCCGGGACAAATACACAGATACGCAGTATTTT. The chain links TRBV7-9 to TRBJ2-3; D possibly corresponds to TRBD1 (6 bases). Trimming left V 3 bases short and J 2 bases short, with 15 bases between. CDR3 length: 16 amino acids. Germline values: CDR1 SEHNR, CDR2 FQNEAQ (reference sequence).

The CDR3: CAWNRGFDTEAFF. Here the CDR3 DNA reads TGTGCCTGGAACAGGGGTTTCGACACTGAAGCTTTCTTT. The chain is built from TRBV30 and TRBJ1-1; 7 positions match TRBD1. The J segment lost 3 bases and the V segment lost 4 bases, leaving 5 bases of the junction unmatched. This CDR3 has 13 amino acids. The germline V gene encodes CDR1 GTSNPN and CDR2 SVGIG (reference sequence).

The chain combines TRBV5-1 with TRBJ1-2, with D uncertain. V lost 4 bases to trimming and J lost 5 bases, with 15 bases between them. Germline V CDR1 and CDR2: SGHRS, YFSETQ. The CDR3 extends over 14 amino acids. In DNA, the CDR3 is TGCGCCAGCAGCCCAACGGCCGGAGGATATGGCTACACCTTC. Residues: CASSPTAGGYGYTF.

The chain links TRBV4-3 to TRBJ2-2; 11 bases are a match to TRBD2. Germline trimming cut 2 bases from V and 8 bases from J; bases unmatched to any gene: 4. Germline V CDR1 and CDR2: LGHNA, YSLEER. CDR3 length: 15 residues. CDR3 nucleotide sequence: TGCGCCAGCAGCCAAACCCGACTAGCGGGAGGGGAGCTGTTTTTT. Its protein is CASSQTRLAGGELFF.

This clone was observed a few times. The chain recombines TRBV19 with TRBJ1-1; 9 nucleotides agree with TRBD1. After removal of 4 bases from V and 6 bases from J, the junction contained 9 bases not matched to a gene. Germline V gene lookup returns CDR1 LNHDA and CDR2 SQIVND (reference sequence). The CDR3 is made up of 15 amino acids. This CDR3 reads CASSTHRGRVPEAFF. Written as DNA, the CDR3 is TGTGCCAGTAGTACCCACAGGGGGCGAGTCCCTGAAGCTTTCTTT.

The gene calls are TRBV6-2 or TRBV6-3 and TRBJ2-3, with TRBD2 as a possible D gene (5 bases). The V and J ends lost 5 bases and 7 bases respectively, with 10 bases between them. The CDR3 loop spans 12 amino acids. Germline loops: CDR1 MNHEY, CDR2 SVGEGT. CDR3 coding DNA: TGTGCCAGCAGTGATCACGGGAATACGCAGTATTTT. Amino acid sequence: CASSDHGNTQYF.

This clone appeared a single time. The gene calls are TRBV24-1 and TRBJ2-3, with D maybe TRBD1 (6 bases). The V and J ends lost 5 bases and 8 bases respectively, with 22 bases between them. CDR3 length: 16 residues. CDR1 KGHDR and CDR2 SFDVKD come from the germline V gene. The CDR3 bases are TGTGCCACCAGTGCCTCTTTTGGTGGGACACGGGGTACGCAGTATTTT. Its protein is CATSASFGGTRGTQYF.

The rearrangement joins TRBV3-1 (or the pseudogene TRBV3-2) to TRBJ2-2; D may be TRBD2 (6 bases). The V gene lost 3 bases and the J gene lost 4 bases, with 15 bases spanning the gap. This CDR3 spans 16 amino acids. Germline lookup yields CDR1 LGHDT and CDR2 YNNKEL (reference sequence). CDR3 DNA sequence: TGTGCCAGCAGCCAGGGGCTAGCGTTCCTCACCGGGGAGCTGTTTTTT. Encoded protein: CASSQGLAFLTGELFF.

The rearrangement uses TRBV11-2 and TRBJ2-7; 10 bases line up with TRBD1. Trimming at V came to 3 bases and at J to 2 bases, leaving 1 base not matched to a gene. Germline CDR1 and CDR2: SGHAT and FQNNGV. CDR3 length equals 14 residues. The CDR3 DNA reads TGTGCCAGCAGCTTCGGGACAGGGGCCTACGAGCAGTACTTC. Translation gives CASSFGTGAYEQYF.

V and J are TRBV4-2 and TRBJ1-4, with a weak D call TRBD1 (5 bases). V dropped 2 bases and J dropped 7 bases, with 8 bases sitting between them. CDR1 LGHNA and CDR2 YNFKEQ come from the germline V gene. The CDR3 is 13 amino acids. CDR3 DNA sequence: TGTGCCAGCAGCCAACGGGGGGGTGAAAAACTGTTTTTT. This translates into CASSQRGGEKLFF.

J is TRBJ2-1 and V is TRBV5-6; D may be TRBD2 (5 bases). Germline-derived CDR1 and CDR2 are SGHDT and YYEEEE. This CDR3 comprises 14 residues. Trimming shortened V by 4 bases and J by 8 bases, and 16 bases separated the two germline ends. The CDR3 sequence is CASSPWARVHEQFF. The CDR3 DNA is TGTGCCAGCAGCCCCTGGGCGAGGGTGCATGAGCAGTTCTTC.

The chain carries TRBV6-2 or TRBV6-3 and TRBJ1-6; D remains ambiguous. The CDR3 consists of 20 residues. Germline V gene lookup returns CDR1 MNHEY and CDR2 SVGEGT. Trimming pared 0 bases from V and 0 bases from J, leaving 18 bases between. CDR3 sequence reads: CASSYSKGQALSSYNSPLHF. DNA for the CDR3: TGTGCCAGCAGTTACTCGAAAGGTCAGGCCCTGAGCTCCTATAATTCACCCCTCCACTTT.

J is TRBJ2-1 and V is TRBV25-1, with D unclear. This CDR3 spans 16 amino acids. Trimming left V 4 bases short and J 0 bases short, with 13 bases between. Germline V gene data show CDR1 as MGHDK and CDR2 as SYGVNS. CDR3 sequence: CASSVFDSRSYNEQFF. The CDR3 DNA reads as TGTGCCAGCAGTGTTTTTGACTCCCGCTCCTACAATGAGCAGTTCTTC.

The CDR3 DNA reads TGCAGTGCCTCGAAAATGGGACAGGCTCACTATGGCTACACCTTC. Translating gives CSASKMGQAHYGYTF. This chain joins TRBV29-1 and TRBJ1-2; 8 bases fit TRBD1. CDR1 SQVTM and CDR2 ANQGSEA come from the germline V gene. The CDR3 is made up of 15 amino acids.

CDR3 sequence: CASSVAEGGNDEQYF. The CDR3 DNA reads as TGTGCCAGCAGCGTAGCGGAGGGCGGGAACGACGAGCAGTACTTC. The V call is TRBV9, the J call TRBJ2-7; D may be TRBD2 (6 bases). The V gene lost 0 bases and the J gene lost 5 bases, with 15 bases spanning the gap. CDR3 length: 15 residues. CDR1 is SGDLS, CDR2 YYNGEE, per germline.

A note on this clone: Other DNA variants within this sample encode the same CDR3. V gene TRBV27 combines with J gene TRBJ2-5; a possible D gene is TRBD2 (5 bases). The CDR3 has 12 residues. Trimming shortened V by 2 bases and J by 4 bases, and 5 bases separated the two germline ends. CDR1 is MNHEY and CDR2 is SMNVEV in the germline V gene (reference sequence). CDR3 in amino acids: CASSLSGETQYF. CDR3 coding DNA: TGTGCCAGCAGTTTAAGCGGAGAGACCCAGTACTTC.

The chain links TRBV19 to TRBJ1-2; D unclear. CDR1 LNHDA and CDR2 SQIVND come from the germline V gene (reference sequence). V was cut by 5 bases and J by 7 bases, with 20 bases left in between. The length of the CDR3 is 15 residues. The CDR3 loop is CASSAQPRRLGGYTF. DNA of the CDR3: TGTGCCAGTAGTGCTCAACCCAGGAGGCTGGGTGGCTACACCTTC.

This rearrangement joins TRBV10-1 to TRBJ2-3, with 8 bases that match TRBD2. Germline trimming cut 3 bases from V and 2 bases from J; bases unmatched to any gene: 4. This CDR3 comprises 15 residues. Germline V gene data show CDR1 as WNHNN and CDR2 as SYGVQD (reference sequence). The DNA for the CDR3 is TGCGCCAGCAGTGATTCAGCGGGGGCCACAGATACGCAGTATTTT. This translates into CASSDSAGATDTQYF.

The rearrangement uses TRBV27 and TRBJ2-7, with a tentative D call TRBD2 (6 bases). Germline CDR1 reads MNHEY; CDR2 reads SMNVEV (reference sequence). Deletions cut 1 base from V and 6 bases from J, with 13 bases between. The CDR3 runs 14 residues. The chain's CDR3 is CASSLLGRTGEQYF. In DNA form, the CDR3 reads TGTGCCAGCAGTTTATTGGGGAGGACTGGCGAGCAGTACTTC.

V and J are TRBV29-1 and TRBJ2-7, with TRBD1 matching over 10 bases. CDR1 is SQVTM, CDR2 ANQGSEA, per germline. The CDR3 consists of 13 residues. The V gene end was trimmed by 3 bases and the J gene end by 5 bases; junction bases not matched to a gene: 4. This CDR3 is CSVEGQGSNEQYF. CDR3 DNA sequence: TGCAGCGTTGAGGGACAGGGGTCCAACGAGCAGTACTTC.

This CDR3 reads CASSQGRQNSPLHF. As DNA, the CDR3 is TGTGCCAGCAGCCAGGGCCGACAAAATTCACCCCTCCACTTT. V is TRBV27 and J is TRBJ1-6, with D possibly TRBD1 on 5 matching bases. Deletions cut 6 bases from V and 7 bases from J, with 13 bases between. Looked up from germline, CDR1 is MNHEY and CDR2 is SMNVEV (reference sequence). This CDR3 is built from 14 residues.

The gene calls are TRBV9 and TRBJ2-6, with 12 bases fitting TRBD1. Germline-derived CDR1 and CDR2 are SGDLS and YYNGEE. V shed 3 bases and J 2 bases; nucleotides not matched to a gene: 15. This CDR3 comprises 21 residues. Written as DNA, the CDR3 is TGTGCCAGCAGCGATCCCGGGACAGGGGGCCCAAAAAGAGCTGGGGCCAACGTCCTGACTTTC. The encoded protein is CASSDPGTGGPKRAGANVLTF.

The J gene is TRBJ1-1, the V gene TRBV6-5; the D is unclear. The CDR3 covers 13 residues. CDR1 MNHEY and CDR2 SVGAGI come from the germline V gene. Trimming left V 8 bases short and J 2 bases short, with 12 bases between. DNA for the CDR3: TGTGCCAGCCAGTCAGAAGTTAACACTGAAGCTTTCTTT. Amino acids: CASQSEVNTEAFF.

The J gene is TRBJ2-7, the V gene TRBV27; 8 bases agree with TRBD2. The CDR3 runs 15 residues. J gave up 5 bases and V 3 bases, and 9 bases lay outside the gene matches. Germline CDR1 is MNHEY and CDR2 is SMNVEV (reference sequence). The CDR3 reads CASSFRGSGRNEQYF. In DNA, the CDR3 is TGTGCCAGCAGTTTCCGCGGGAGCGGGAGAAACGAGCAGTACTTC.

The rearrangement joins TRBV5-1 to TRBJ2-5; D not resolved. Trimming left V 4 bases short and J 0 bases short, with 4 bases between. The germline V gene encodes CDR1 SGHRS and CDR2 YFSETQ. The CDR3 has 12 amino acids. In nucleotides, the CDR3 is TGCGCCAGCAGCATCGACCAAGAGACCCAGTACTTC. It specifies CASSIDQETQYF.